This T cell receptor beta chain appears in the sequencing data of a study of T cell changes during pregnancy in multiple sclerosis. CDR3 length: 16 residues. CDR1 is SGHKS and CDR2 is YYEKEE in the germline V gene (reference sequence). The ends were cut back, 0 bases at V and 3 bases at J, with 16 bases in the middle. The table came from immunoSEQ multiplex PCR; TCRdb's copy has only in-frame clones and leaves some out. The table records about 20,000 clones, around 89% of them present only once. This rearrangement joins TRBV5-5 to TRBJ2-7; D is uncertain. The source was CD8+ T cells from peripheral blood mononuclear cells, collected in the third trimester of pregnancy. The TCR originated in a female donor in good health, enrolled as a control in a pregnancy study. The DNA for the CDR3 is TGTGCCAGCAGCTTGGACCCTTCCGGAGCCAACTACGAGCAGTACTTC. It codes for CASSLDPSGANYEQYF.